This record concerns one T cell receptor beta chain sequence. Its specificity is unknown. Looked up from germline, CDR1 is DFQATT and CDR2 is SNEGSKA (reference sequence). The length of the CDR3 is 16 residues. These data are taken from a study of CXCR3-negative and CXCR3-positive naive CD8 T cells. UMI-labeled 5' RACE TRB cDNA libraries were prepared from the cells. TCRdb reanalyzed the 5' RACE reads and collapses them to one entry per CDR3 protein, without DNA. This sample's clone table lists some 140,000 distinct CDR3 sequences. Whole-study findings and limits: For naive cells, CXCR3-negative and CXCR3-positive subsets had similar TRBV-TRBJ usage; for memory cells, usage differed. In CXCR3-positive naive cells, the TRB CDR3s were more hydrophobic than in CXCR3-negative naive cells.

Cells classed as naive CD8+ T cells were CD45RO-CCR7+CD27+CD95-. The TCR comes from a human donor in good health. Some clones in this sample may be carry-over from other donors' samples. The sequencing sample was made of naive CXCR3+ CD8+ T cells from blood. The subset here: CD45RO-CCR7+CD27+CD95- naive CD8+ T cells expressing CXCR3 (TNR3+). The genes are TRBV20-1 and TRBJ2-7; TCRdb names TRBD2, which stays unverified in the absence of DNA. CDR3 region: CSASAGRREFSYEQYF.